This is a list of T cell receptor beta chains from one sample in a study of blood T cell repertoires in COVID-19. The assay was immunoSEQ multiplex PCR, and TCRdb's table has in-frame clones only and misses some. The sample lists approximately 250,000 clones, 75% to 85% occurring once. Sequenced: peripheral blood. The source of these receptors is a human donor in a cohort sampled during active COVID-19. CDR3s include the opening cysteine and the closing phenylalanine or tryptophan. A D gene is named only where the DNA matches it firmly. Clone size appears in some rows only: once, few, many, or a class for an expanded clone.

clone_size | j_call | d_call | v_call | cdr3_aa | cdr3_nt
few | TRBJ1-2 | TRBD1 | TRBV12-3/TRBV12-4 | CASSFRQGHGYTF | TGTGCCAGCAGTTTTCGACAGGGGCACGGCTACACCTTC
- | TRBJ1-3 | TRBD1 | TRBV14 | CASSQARGPGNTIYF | TGTGCCAGCAGCCAAGCCAGGGGGCCCGGAAACACCATATATTTT
- | TRBJ2-7 | - | TRBV9 | CASSVATEGLYEQYF | TGTGCCAGCAGCGTAGCTACTGAGGGCCTCTACGAGCAGTACTTC
- | TRBJ1-1 | - | TRBV18 | CASSPQGRQAEAFF | TGTGCCAGCTCACCACAGGGGAGACAGGCTGAAGCTTTCTTT
many | TRBJ2-7 | TRBD1 | TRBV7-6 | CASSLSGTGYYEQYF | TGTGCCAGCAGCTTATCCGGGACAGGGTATTACGAGCAGTACTTC
once | TRBJ2-7 | - | TRBV6-5 | CASTQTYEQYF | TGTGCCAGCACCCAAACCTACGAGCAGTACTTC
- | TRBJ2-5 | TRBD2 | TRBV6-5 | CASSRTSGETQYF | TGTGCCAGCAGCCGGACTAGCGGAGAGACCCAGTACTTC
once | TRBJ2-1 | - | TRBV19 | CASPLLLRVNEQFF | TGTGCCAGTCCACTACTTCTCAGGGTCAATGAGCAGTTCTTC
- | TRBJ2-6 | TRBD1 | TRBV30 | CAWSVSGGTGANVLTF | TGTGCCTGGAGTGTTTCAGGGGGTACTGGGGCCAACGTCCTGACTTTC
- | TRBJ1-4 | TRBD1 | TRBV5-1 | CASRTGTGNEKLFF | TGCGCCAGCAGAACCGGGACAGGGAATGAAAAACTGTTTTTT
- | TRBJ2-4 | TRBD1 | TRBV28 | CASRRTGENIQYF | TGTGCCAGCAGAAGGACAGGGGAGAACATTCAGTACTTC
- | TRBJ1-1 | - | TRBV3-1/TRBV3-2 | CASSRGGETEAFF | TGTGCCAGCAGCCGGGGCGGAGAAACTGAAGCTTTCTTT
once | TRBJ2-7 | - | TRBV2 | CASSDNNYEQYF | TGTGCCAGCAGTGATAATAACTACGAGCAGTACTTC
- | TRBJ1-6 | TRBD1 | TRBV23-1 | CASSPGGGQGVNSYNSPLHF | TGCGCCAGCAGTCCAGGAGGAGGACAGGGGGTTAACTCCTATAATTCACCCCTCCACTTT
- | TRBJ1-3 | - | TRBV6-6 | CASSLTVFSGNTIYF | TGTGCCAGCAGCCTGACAGTTTTCTCTGGAAACACCATATATTTT
- | TRBJ1-1 | - | TRBV30 | CAWSVRGNTEAFF | TGTGCCTGGAGTGTACGGGGGAACACTGAAGCTTTCTTT
few | TRBJ2-7 | TRBD1 | TRBV7-9 | CASSFTDRGASYEQYF | TGTGCCAGCAGCTTCACCGACAGGGGGGCCTCCTACGAGCAGTACTTC
- | TRBJ1-1 | - | TRBV4-2 | CASSHPTENTEAFF | TGTGCCAGCAGCCACCCCACAGAGAACACTGAAGCTTTCTTT
- | TRBJ2-7 | TRBD2 | TRBV6-4 | CASTPGREREAPCEQYF | TGTGCCAGCACTCCCGGGAGAGAGCGGGAGGCCCCCTGCGAGCAGTACTTC
- | TRBJ1-6 | TRBD1 | TRBV19 | CASSTTHRGLNSPLHF | TGTGCCAGTAGTACAACTCACAGGGGGCTTAATTCACCCCTCCACTTT
- | TRBJ2-3 | TRBD1 | TRBV6-1 | CASSDRQGRTDTQYF | TGTGCCAGCAGTGACCGACAGGGGAGGACAGATACGCAGTATTTT
- | TRBJ2-2 | - | TRBV5-1 | CASSPRGKFEAGELFF | TGCGCCAGCTCCCCCCGCGGGAAGTTCGAGGCCGGGGAGCTGTTTTTT
- | TRBJ1-5 | TRBD1 | TRBV19 | CASSLTGEQPQHF | TGTGCCAGTAGTCTAACAGGGGAACAGCCCCAGCATTTT
- | TRBJ2-5 | TRBD2 | TRBV5-1 | CASSLGLASGHQETQYF | TGCGCCAGCAGCTTGGGATTGGCTAGCGGCCACCAAGAGACCCAGTACTTC
- | TRBJ2-3 | - | TRBV11-3 | CASSSGSVTDTQYF | TGTGCCAGCAGCTCAGGTTCAGTCACAGATACGCAGTATTTT
- | TRBJ2-3 | - | TRBV27 | CATASRYTDTQYF | TGTGCCACCGCTAGCCGCTACACAGATACGCAGTATTTT
few | TRBJ2-2 | - | TRBV4-1 | CASSQVGGWNTGELFF | TGCGCCAGCAGCCAAGTTGGGGGCTGGAACACCGGGGAGCTGTTTTTT
- | TRBJ1-2 | TRBD1 | TRBV5-1 | CASSSGGQGERYTF | TGCGCCAGCAGCTCCGGCGGACAGGGTGAACGCTACACCTTC
once | TRBJ2-1 | TRBD2 | TRBV7-2 | CASYRDYSNEQFF | TGTGCCAGCTACCGGGACTACAGCAATGAGCAGTTCTTC
- | TRBJ2-1 | TRBD2 | TRBV4-1 | CASSQGPSGSYNEQFF | TGCGCCAGCAGCCAAGGGCCTAGCGGCTCCTACAATGAGCAGTTCTTC
- | TRBJ1-5 | - | TRBV30 | CAWSAPARSQPQHF | TGTGCCTGGAGTGCTCCGGCCAGGTCTCAGCCCCAGCATTTT
- | TRBJ1-3 | - | TRBV5-1 | CASTQGSGNTIYF | TGCGCCAGCACGCAGGGTTCTGGAAACACCATATATTTT
- | TRBJ1-6 | - | TRBV6-5 | CASGAVNSPLHF | TGTGCCAGCGGGGCAGTCAATTCACCCCTCCACTTT
- | TRBJ1-3 | TRBD1 | TRBV24-1 | CATGGQNSGNTIYF | TGTGCCACCGGGGGACAGAACTCTGGAAACACCATATATTTT
- | TRBJ2-1 | TRBD2 | TRBV11-2 | CASSLPGLAGFDEQFF | TGTGCCAGCAGCTTACCCGGACTAGCGGGGTTCGATGAGCAGTTCTTC
- | TRBJ1-4 | - | TRBV29-1 | CSVETAGSEKLFF | TGCAGCGTTGAGACAGCCGGGAGTGAAAAACTGTTTTTT
- | TRBJ1-3 | - | TRBV15 | CATSRVNGNTIYF | TGTGCCACCAGCAGAGTCAATGGAAACACCATATATTTT
- | TRBJ1-6 | TRBD1 | TRBV19 | CASSATGVKSPLHF | TGTGCCAGTAGTGCGACAGGGGTTAAATCACCCCTCCACTTT
- | TRBJ1-4 | - | TRBV27 | CASQSAGATNEKLFF | TGTGCATCTCAAAGCGCGGGAGCAACTAATGAAAAACTGTTTTTT
- | TRBJ2-1 | TRBD2 | TRBV10-1 | CASSPNIGGADNEQFF | TGCGCCAGCAGTCCAAATATCGGGGGGGCCGACAATGAGCAGTTCTTC
- | TRBJ2-1 | TRBD2 | TRBV11-3 | CASSLDRLAGADEQFF | TGTGCCAGCAGCTTAGACCGACTAGCGGGGGCGGATGAGCAGTTCTTC
- | TRBJ1-1 | TRBD1 | TRBV6-6 | CASSLPTGKTEAFF | TGTGCCAGCAGTCTACCGACAGGGAAGACTGAAGCTTTCTTT
- | TRBJ2-1 | TRBD2 | TRBV2 | CASRGRLAPLNEQFF | TGTGCCAGCAGGGGTAGACTAGCGCCCCTCAATGAGCAGTTCTTC
- | TRBJ2-6 | - | TRBV7-9 | CASSLGWGREAGANVLTF | TGTGCCAGCAGCTTAGGATGGGGGCGCGAGGCTGGGGCCAACGTCCTGACTTTC